The TCR beta chain described here comes from a study of beta chain features in type 1 diabetes. V lost 4 bases to trimming and J lost 11 bases; unmatched junction nucleotides: 15. CDR1 is SQVTM and CDR2 is ANQGSEA in the germline V gene. CDR3 size: 14 residues. This clone was seen a handful of times. Its antigen remains unidentified. Sorting of CD4+ naive, central memory, regulatory and stem cell-like memory cells was performed via CD45RO/CCR7/CD25/CD127/CD95/CD27. The study reverse transcribed the entire isolated RNA, so it sequenced expressed TCRB transcripts. TCRdb's copy holds only in-frame clones and misses some; the assay was immunoSEQ multiplex PCR. The sample carries about 260,000 clones, 68% recorded once. General study findings and limits: Patients and controls would share equally any PCR tilt toward shorter templates. Insertions were fewer and deletions more numerous at VDJ junctions in type 1 diabetes patients.

The sample taken for sequencing was naive CD4+ T cells from blood. This sequence originates from a man under 40 in good health. The gene calls are TRBV29-1 and TRBJ2-5; 8 bases align to TRBD2. The CDR3 here is CSVGLLAVRGIQYF. The CDR3 DNA follows: TGCAGCGTTGGATTACTAGCGGTGAGGGGGATTCAGTACTTC. The full variable domain, rest sourced from reference TRBV29-1 and TRBJ2-5, is SAVISQKPSRDICQRGTSLTIQCQVDSQVTMMFWYRQQPGQSLTLIATANQGSEATYESGFVIDKFPISRPNLTFSTLTVSNMSPEDSSIYLCSVGLLAVRGIQYFGPGTRLLVL.